Presented here are 31 T cell receptor beta chains from one specimen sequenced in a study of blood T cell repertoires in COVID-19. This table comes from immunoSEQ multiplex PCR, and its TCRdb copy is limited to in-frame clones, with some not included. The data show 250,000 to 400,000 clones, approximately 89% seen once. Sequencing input: peripheral blood. The receptors shown here come from a woman aged 25 to 45 with COVID-19, enrolled during active disease.

Concerning this clone: Other nucleotide sequences in the sample specify the same CDR3. The V call is TRBV5-1, the J call TRBJ2-2; tentative D call: TRBD1 (5 bases). The CDR3 is made up of 12 amino acids. CDR1 SGHRS and CDR2 YFSETQ come from the germline V gene. V was pared by 4 bases and J by 5 bases, with 6 bases between. The CDR3 DNA follows: TGCGCCAGCAGCCCAGGGACCGGGGAGCTGTTTTTT. Its protein is CASSPGTGELFF.

The gene calls are TRBV6-5 and TRBJ2-5, with 9 bases matching TRBD2. Germline CDR1 MNHEY, CDR2 SVGAGI. The CDR3 covers 13 residues. V trimming: 7 bases; J trimming: 4 bases; junction bases outside the gene matches: 4. The CDR3 DNA follows: TGTGCCAGCAAGCCGGGACTAGCAGAGACCCAGTACTTC. This encodes CASKPGLAETQYF.

In nucleotides, the CDR3 is TGTGCCAGCAGCCGCGACAGGGGAGGAGAGACCCAGTACTTC. Encoded protein: CASSRDRGGETQYF. The chain has TRBV3-1 (or the pseudogene TRBV3-2) and TRBJ2-5, with TRBD1 matching over 8 bases. There are 14 residues in the CDR3. CDR1 LGHDT and CDR2 YNNKEL come from the germline V gene (reference sequence). Trimming took 4 bases from V and 4 from J; bases not matched to a gene: 5.

The V call is TRBV18, the J call TRBJ1-5, with D unclear. The CDR3 loop spans 14 amino acids. Per the germline V gene, CDR1 is KGHSH and CDR2 is LQKENI. The V gene lost 3 bases and the J gene lost 9 bases, with 15 bases spanning the gap. The CDR3 nucleotides read TGTGCCAGCTCACCTTACAGTATCAATGGGCCCCAGCATTTT. Translated, it gives CASSPYSINGPQHF.

V usage is TRBV11-3 and J usage is TRBJ1-1; no firm D call. CDR3 length: 14 residues. V was shortened by 5 bases and J by 6 bases, with 16 bases between the two germline ends. Germline assignment: CDR1 SGHNT and CDR2 YENEEA. In nucleotides, the CDR3 is TGTGCCAGCAGCCCCCCTCCCGGAGGCGCTGAAGCTTTCTTT. This gives the protein CASSPPPGGAEAFF.

The rearrangement joins TRBV28 to TRBJ1-4; no firm D call. Deletions cut 4 bases from V and 7 bases from J, with 13 bases between. Looked up from germline, CDR1 is MDHEN and CDR2 is SYDVKM. This CDR3 is built from 14 residues. The CDR3 DNA sequence: TGTGCCAGCAGTTCTCAGGATACCCCTGAAAAACTGTTTTTT. The encoded protein is CASSSQDTPEKLFF.

The chain is built from TRBV12-3 or TRBV12-4 and TRBJ1-5, with D unclear. Deletions cut 3 bases from V and 4 bases from J, with 7 bases between. CDR3 length: 13 residues. The CDR3 DNA reads TGTGCCAGCAGTTTTCAACTTAATCAGCCCCAGCATTTT. Its protein is CASSFQLNQPQHF.

J is TRBJ1-3 and V is TRBV7-9; D gene unclear. Germline CDR1 reads SEHNR; CDR2 reads FQNEAQ (reference sequence). Between the trimmed V and J ends, which lost 5 bases and 4 bases, there was a span of 9 bases. This CDR3 has 13 residues. This CDR3 reads CASSPILGNTIYF. CDR3 sequence (DNA): TGTGCCAGCAGCCCCATTCTAGGAAACACCATATATTTT.

The CDR3 reads CASSLPGTGYSPLHF. The CDR3 DNA reads as TGCGCCAGCAGCTTGCCAGGGACAGGCTATTCACCCCTCCACTTT. J is TRBJ1-6 and V is TRBV5-1; 8 bases are shared with TRBD1. Unmatched junction bases numbered 5, after V lost 1 base and J lost 8 bases. The CDR3 is 15 amino acids. The V gene's germline CDR1 is SGHRS and CDR2 YFSETQ.

This chain connects TRBV6-2 or TRBV6-3 to TRBJ2-3; 9 bases agree with TRBD1. Losses at the gene ends were 6 bases for V and 4 bases for J; bases not matched to a gene: 11. The CDR3 extends over 16 amino acids. Germline-derived CDR1 and CDR2 are MNHEY and SVGEGT. CDR3 nucleotide sequence: TGTGCCAGCAGCGTAAGAACAGGGGGCTGGGCAGATACGCAGTATTTT. Residues: CASSVRTGGWADTQYF.

The J gene is TRBJ2-5, the V gene TRBV10-2; 7 bases match TRBD1. V lost 4 bases to trimming and J lost 4 bases; unmatched junction nucleotides: 6. CDR1 is WSHSY and CDR2 is SAAADI in the germline V gene. This CDR3 spans 14 amino acids. In DNA form, the CDR3 reads TGCGCCAGCAGTGTTAGGGGGCGCAGAGAGACCCAGTACTTC. Residues: CASSVRGRRETQYF.

V is TRBV2 and J is TRBJ1-1; the match to TRBD1 covers 7 bases. Losses at the gene ends were 8 bases for V and 1 base for J; bases not matched to a gene: 16. The CDR3 extends over 17 amino acids. The germline gives CDR1 SNHLY, CDR2 FYNNEI. The DNA for the CDR3 is TGTGCCAGCCCCAGGGGGGCGATTAGGTGGGGGAACACTGAAGCTTTCTTT. This sequence encodes CASPRGAIRWGNTEAFF. The whole variable domain, filled in from reference TRBV2 and TRBJ1-1, reads EPEVTQTPSHQVTQMGQEVILRCVPISNHLYFYWYRQILGQKVEFLVSFYNNEISEKSEIFDDQFSVERPDGSNFTLKIRSTKLEDSAMYFCASPRGAIRWGNTEAFFGQGTRLTVV.

The chain links TRBV11-3 to TRBJ2-2; TRBD1 matches 11 bases. The CDR3 totals 15 residues. Trimming took 4 bases from V and 5 from J; bases not matched to a gene: 3. Per germline, CDR1 SGHNT and CDR2 YENEEA. CDR3 DNA sequence: TGTGCCAGCAGCTCCGGGACAGGGGGAACCGGGGAGCTGTTTTTT. Its protein is CASSSGTGGTGELFF.

This chain links TRBV28 with TRBJ2-5; a possible D gene is TRBD1 (6 bases). CDR1 and CDR2 from the germline V gene are MDHEN and SYDVKM. The CDR3 sequence is 14 residues long. Trimming removed 6 bases from V and 1 base from J, with 12 bases in between. CDR3: CASSMTGLQETQYF. The CDR3 DNA follows: TGTGCCAGCAGCATGACAGGACTCCAAGAGACCCAGTACTTC.

J is TRBJ2-2 and V is TRBV5-4, with D possibly matching TRBD2 (5 bases). Germline values: CDR1 SGHNT, CDR2 YYREEE (reference sequence). The ends were cut back, 4 bases at V and 2 bases at J, with 15 bases in the middle. The CDR3 extends over 16 amino acids. The CDR3 DNA sequence: TGTGCCAGCAGCGAGTCGGGGTTCATAAACACCGGGGAGCTGTTTTTT. Translated, it gives CASSESGFINTGELFF.

The V and J genes are TRBV5-1 and TRBJ1-2; the match to TRBD1 covers 8 bases. The J segment lost 6 bases and the V segment lost 4 bases, leaving 8 bases of the junction unmatched. From germline, CDR1 is SGHRS and CDR2 YFSETQ. This CDR3 region has 14 residues. This chain's CDR3 is CASSQDRGSDGYTF. The CDR3 bases are TGCGCCAGCAGCCAAGACAGGGGATCGGATGGCTACACCTTC.

J is TRBJ1-2 and V is TRBV5-4; unclear D gene. This CDR3 comprises 13 residues. CDR1 and CDR2 from the germline V gene are SGHNT and YYREEE (reference sequence). V shed 0 bases and J shed 5 bases, with 8 bases lying between them. The CDR3 spells CASSLVREYGYTF. CDR3 coding DNA: TGTGCCAGCAGCTTGGTGAGGGAATATGGCTACACCTTC.

The rearrangement uses TRBV7-8 and TRBJ1-4; a weak D match, TRBD1 (6 bases). The CDR3 has 16 amino acids. CDR1 and CDR2 from the germline V gene are SGHVS and FQNEAQ. V was trimmed by 0 bases and J by 6 bases, leaving 14 bases between them. The CDR3 reads CASSLATGKKDEKLFF. DNA of the CDR3: TGTGCCAGCAGCTTAGCCACAGGGAAGAAGGATGAAAAACTGTTTTTT.

This clone came up a few times. The chain carries TRBV28 and TRBJ1-5; weak D call: TRBD1 (5 bases). Germline CDR1 and CDR2: MDHEN and SYDVKM. This CDR3 comprises 15 residues. V was cut by 4 bases and J by 7 bases, with 17 bases left in between. CDR3 amino acids: CASSSRHGGGQPQHF. CDR3 DNA sequence: TGTGCCAGCAGTTCAAGACACGGGGGGGGGCAGCCCCAGCATTTT.

The gene calls are TRBV9 and TRBJ2-3, with a tentative D call TRBD2 (6 bases). V lost 4 bases and J 6 bases, leaving 18 bases between the germline ends. This CDR3 spans 15 amino acids. CDR1 is SGDLS and CDR2 is YYNGEE in the germline V gene. The chain's CDR3 is CASSSGTPRGDTQYF. For the CDR3, the DNA is TGTGCCAGCAGCTCCGGGACTCCCCGGGGGGATACGCAGTATTTT.

The table lists this clone with a count of one. The chain couples TRBV29-1 to TRBJ1-2; unclear D gene. V was cut by 0 bases and J by 2 bases, with 10 bases left in between. In germline, CDR1 is SQVTM, CDR2 ANQGSEA. The CDR3 extends over 14 amino acids. This CDR3 reads CSVEDFNINYGYTF. The CDR3 DNA follows: TGCAGCGTTGAAGATTTCAACATAAACTATGGCTACACCTTC. The full variable domain, with the rest looked up from reference TRBV29-1 and TRBJ1-2, is SAVISQKPSRDICQRGTSLTIQCQVDSQVTMMFWYRQQPGQSLTLIATANQGSEATYESGFVIDKFPISRPNLTFSTLTVSNMSPEDSSIYLCSVEDFNINYGYTFGSGTRLTVV.

J is TRBJ1-2 and V is TRBV5-1; D unresolved. CDR1 is SGHRS and CDR2 is YFSETQ in the germline V gene. V dropped 4 bases and J dropped 3 bases, with 19 bases sitting between them. The CDR3 has 16 amino acids. The CDR3 protein is CASSPSPTSHDYGYTF. The DNA for the CDR3 is TGCGCCAGCAGCCCCTCCCCGACATCCCATGACTATGGCTACACCTTC.

A single count supports this clone. V gene TRBV3-1 (or the pseudogene TRBV3-2) combines with J gene TRBJ2-2, with TRBD2 identical over 7 bases. CDR1 LGHDT and CDR2 YNNKEL come from the germline V gene (reference sequence). After removal of 3 bases from V and 6 bases from J, the junction contained 4 bases not matched to a gene. The CDR3 is 14 amino acids. CDR3 DNA sequence: TGTGCCAGCAGCCAGAGCGGGGCCCCCGGGGAGCTGTTTTTT. Translating it yields CASSQSGAPGELFF.

This chain joins TRBV2 and TRBJ1-6; 9 bases map to TRBD1. The CDR3 totals 18 residues. V trimming: 6 bases; J trimming: 3 bases; junction bases outside the gene matches: 12. Germline loops: CDR1 SNHLY, CDR2 FYNNEI. In DNA form, the CDR3 reads TGTGCCAGCAGGGGCCCCGACAGGGGGACTCTCTATAATTCACCCCTCCACTTT. It encodes CASRGPDRGTLYNSPLHF.

The rearrangement joins TRBV6-5 to TRBJ2-1; 13 bases are a match to TRBD2. The V and J ends lost 6 bases and 12 bases, in that order; junction bases with no gene match: 11. The CDR3 consists of 15 residues. Germline assignment: CDR1 MNHEY and CDR2 SVGAGI. CDR3 DNA: TGTGCCAGCAGCCGCACTAGCGGGGGGGGCTTGGGGCAGTTCTTC. Translating it yields CASSRTSGGGLGQFF.

The chain uses TRBV19 and TRBJ2-5; no clear D. The CDR3 is made up of 12 amino acids. Trimming removed 6 bases from V and 13 bases from J, with 18 bases in between. The germline gives CDR1 LNHDA, CDR2 SQIVND (reference sequence). The CDR3 DNA sequence: TGTGCCAGTAGAGGCCTGGGCAGCCCTCCGTACTTC. This sequence encodes CASRGLGSPPYF.

The chain employs TRBV5-8 and TRBJ2-1; D possibly corresponds to TRBD1 (6 bases). V gave up 6 bases and J gave up 0 bases, with 13 bases separating them. The CDR3 contains 15 residues. The germline gives CDR1 SGHTS, CDR2 YDEGEE. The CDR3, as DNA: TGTGCCAGCACCCCCGGGACACTCTCCTACAATGAGCAGTTCTTC. Amino acids: CASTPGTLSYNEQFF.

The rearrangement links TRBV28 to TRBJ1-3; D remains ambiguous. The CDR3 consists of 13 residues. The V end was cut by 5 bases, the J end by 1 base, with 6 bases between. CDR1 is MDHEN, CDR2 SYDVKM, per germline. CDR3 nucleotide sequence: TGTGCCAGCAGTCTTGTATCTGGAAACACCATATATTTT. Protein product: CASSLVSGNTIYF.

V is TRBV3-1 (or the pseudogene TRBV3-2) and J is TRBJ1-1, with no clear D. The length of the CDR3 is 16 residues. Germline V gene sequence: CDR1 LGHDT, CDR2 YNNKEL (reference sequence). V dropped 5 bases and J dropped 0 bases, with 16 bases sitting between them. The CDR3 reads CASSSPGEAMNTEAFF. In DNA form, the CDR3 reads TGTGCCAGCAGCTCCCCCGGGGAAGCAATGAACACTGAAGCTTTCTTT.

The chain is built from TRBV24-1 and TRBJ2-1, with 11 bases fitting TRBD2. V trimming: 4 bases; J trimming: 5 bases; junction bases outside the gene matches: 9. The germline gives CDR1 KGHDR, CDR2 SFDVKD. The CDR3 length is 17 residues. DNA for the CDR3: TGTGCCACCAGTGACCCGCTTACTAGCGGGGGTGACAATGAGCAGTTCTTC. This translates into CATSDPLTSGGDNEQFF.

This chain joins TRBV7-6 and TRBJ2-3, with D perhaps matching TRBD2 (5 bases). The V end was cut by 1 base, the J end by 10 bases, with 15 bases between. The germline V gene has CDR1 SGHVS and CDR2 FNYEAQ. The CDR3 length is 14 residues. The CDR3: CASSLEAGPHAQYF. CDR3 DNA: TGTGCCAGCAGCTTAGAGGCGGGCCCTCATGCGCAGTATTTT. Full variable domain (missing parts from reference TRBV7-6 and TRBJ2-3): GAGVSQSPRYKVTKRGQDVALRCDPISGHVSLYWYRQALGQGPEFLTYFNYEAQQDKSGLPNDRFSAERPEGSISTLTIQRTEQRDSAMYRCASSLEAGPHAQYFGPGTRLTVL.